A single sample gave rise to the 31 T cell receptor beta chains below, sequenced in a study of shared clonotypes between healthy human individuals. Here immunoSEQ multiplex PCR was the method, and the copy in TCRdb shows in-frame clones only, minus some. The table records 850,000 to 1,200,000 clones, around four fifths of them present only once. The sequenced material came from memory CD4+ T cells sorted from blood. Subset of the sample: CD45RA-negative fraction. The receptors stem from a man aged 18-30 years in good health.

This chain joins TRBV7-6 and TRBJ2-1, with D possibly being TRBD1 (5 bases). The germline gives CDR1 SGHVS, CDR2 FNYEAQ. This CDR3 has 14 residues. Trimming removed 3 bases from V and 3 bases from J, with 9 bases in between. CDR3 residues: CASSFSDSYNEQFF. The CDR3 DNA reads as TGTGCCAGCAGCTTTTCTGACAGCTACAATGAGCAGTTCTTC.

V usage is TRBV4-1 and J usage is TRBJ1-4; a weak D match, TRBD1 (5 bases). CDR1 MGHRA and CDR2 YSYEKL come from the germline V gene. V was shortened by 0 bases and J by 8 bases, with 19 bases between the two germline ends. The CDR3 totals 17 residues. The CDR3 reads CASSQDPERGLREKLFF. The DNA for the CDR3 is TGCGCCAGCAGCCAAGACCCAGAAAGGGGATTGAGAGAAAAACTGTTTTTT.

The genes are TRBV7-9 and TRBJ2-2; D is possibly TRBD2 (6 bases). The germline V and J ends were trimmed by 5 bases and 4 bases, with 14 bases remaining between them. Per the germline V gene, CDR1 is SEHNR and CDR2 is FQNEAQ (reference sequence). The CDR3 is 15 residues long. The CDR3 protein is CASSQRDWGTGELFF. In DNA form, the CDR3 reads TGTGCCAGCAGCCAACGGGACTGGGGCACCGGGGAGCTGTTTTTT.

The genes are TRBV28 and TRBJ1-2; 9 nucleotides agree with TRBD1. The germline CDR1 and CDR2 sequences are MDHEN and SYDVKM. V dropped 6 bases and J dropped 7; count of bases not matched to a gene: 6. CDR3 length equals 13 residues. The CDR3 here is CASRRTGEVGYTF. In nucleotides, the CDR3 is TGTGCCAGCAGGCGGACAGGGGAGGTTGGCTACACCTTC.

This clone was detected many times. The rearrangement uses TRBV18 and TRBJ2-2; D remains ambiguous. Per germline, CDR1 KGHSH and CDR2 LQKENI. CDR3 length equals 13 residues. The V and J ends lost 6 bases and 8 bases respectively, with 13 bases between them. The CDR3 loop reads CASSPRGSGELFF. The CDR3 nucleotides are TGTGCCAGCTCCCCCCGCGGTTCGGGGGAGCTGTTTTTT.

In its sample, this clone was seen many times. The chain combines TRBV5-1 with TRBJ1-1; unclear D gene. This CDR3 spans 14 amino acids. The V gene lost 3 bases and the J gene lost 1 base, with 10 bases spanning the gap. Germline V gene lookup returns CDR1 SGHRS and CDR2 YFSETQ. The CDR3 bases are TGCGCCAGCAGCTCCGGAGAAAAGAACACTGAAGCTTTCTTT. Amino acid sequence: CASSSGEKNTEAFF.

The V and J genes are TRBV13 and TRBJ2-7, with D perhaps assigned TRBD1 or TRBD2 (5 bases each). The germline V and J ends were trimmed by 5 bases and 0 bases, with 14 bases remaining between them. Germline assignment: CDR1 PRHDT and CDR2 FYEKMQ (reference sequence). This CDR3 spans 15 amino acids. This chain's CDR3 is CASSPPGRLSYEQYF. The DNA for the CDR3 is TGTGCCAGCAGCCCCCCGGGACGACTCTCCTACGAGCAGTACTTC.

The chain employs TRBV4-2 and TRBJ2-1, with TRBD1 matching over 7 bases. The J segment lost 6 bases and the V segment lost 1 base, leaving 6 bases of the junction unmatched. This CDR3 is built from 15 residues. Germline CDR1 and CDR2: LGHNA and YNFKEQ. The CDR3 is CASSQVGAGGNEQFF. CDR3 nucleotide sequence: TGTGCCAGCAGCCAAGTAGGGGCAGGGGGCAATGAGCAGTTCTTC.

This chain joins TRBV2 and TRBJ1-2; 9 nucleotides match TRBD1. V lost 3 bases to trimming and J lost 7 bases; unmatched junction nucleotides: 3. CDR3 length: 13 amino acids. Germline lookup yields CDR1 SNHLY and CDR2 FYNNEI. Here the CDR3 DNA reads TGTGCCAGCAGTGAGGAACAGGGGGCTGGCTACACCTTC. Amino acid sequence: CASSEEQGAGYTF.

The V call is TRBV9, the J call TRBJ2-1; 9 bases agree with TRBD1. This CDR3 has 19 residues. Germline V gene lookup returns CDR1 SGDLS and CDR2 YYNGEE. V lost 0 bases to trimming and J lost 0 bases; unmatched junction nucleotides: 10. CDR3 protein: CASSVGTGGGSNSYNEQFF. The CDR3 DNA reads TGTGCCAGCAGCGTAGGCACAGGGGGCGGATCAAACTCCTACAATGAGCAGTTCTTC.

V is TRBV19 and J is TRBJ1-6, with D tentatively TRBD1 (6 bases). V was trimmed by 8 bases and J by 5 bases, leaving 16 bases between them. Germline V gene data show CDR1 as LNHDA and CDR2 as SQIVND (reference sequence). There are 15 residues in the CDR3. Here the CDR3 reads CASRAGATDNSPLHF. In DNA, the CDR3 is TGTGCCAGTCGCGCAGGGGCAACGGATAATTCACCCCTCCACTTT.

The chain employs TRBV7-9 and TRBJ2-3, with 9 bases that match TRBD2. The CDR3 is made up of 17 amino acids. Germline CDR1 and CDR2: SEHNR and FQNEAQ (reference sequence). With 1 base clipped from V and 6 bases from J, the junction kept 11 bases outside the gene matches. CDR3 sequence: CASSLVPSGTGGDTQYF. In nucleotides, the CDR3 is TGTGCCAGCAGCTTAGTGCCTAGCGGGACGGGTGGCGATACGCAGTATTTT.

The rearrangement uses TRBV10-1 and TRBJ1-5, with D hard to call. The CDR3 consists of 12 residues. CDR1 is WNHNN, CDR2 SYGVQD, per germline (reference sequence). V was trimmed by 8 bases and J by 6 bases, leaving 11 bases between them. DNA of the CDR3: TGCGCCAGCGACGGGCGGGGTCAGCCCCAGCATTTT. It codes for CASDGRGQPQHF.

V and J are TRBV2 and TRBJ1-6; 8 nucleotides agree with TRBD1. With 3 bases clipped from V and 5 bases from J, the junction kept 0 bases outside the gene matches. Germline CDR1 reads SNHLY; CDR2 reads FYNNEI. The CDR3 spans 14 residues. The CDR3 DNA reads as TGTGCCAGCAGTGAGGGACAGGATAATTCACCCCTCCACTTT. Translation: CASSEGQDNSPLHF.

The gene calls are TRBV11-2 and TRBJ1-1; no firm D call. The V end was cut by 2 bases, the J end by 3 bases, with 4 bases between. The CDR3 consists of 12 residues. Germline lookup yields CDR1 SGHAT and CDR2 FQNNGV. The CDR3 sequence is CASSLLDTEAFF. The CDR3 DNA reads TGTGCCAGCAGCTTACTAGACACTGAAGCTTTCTTT.

The V gene is TRBV5-1, the J gene TRBJ2-7, with a tentative D call TRBD1 (6 bases). The CDR3 runs 14 residues. V gave up 0 bases and J gave up 7 bases, with 14 bases separating them. Germline CDR1 is SGHRS and CDR2 is YFSETQ. Written as DNA, the CDR3 is TGCGCCAGCAGCTTGGGGGGACAAATGAGGGAGCAGTACTTC. Protein product: CASSLGGQMREQYF.

The chain employs TRBV5-1 and TRBJ1-1, with 7 nucleotides matching TRBD1. CDR1 and CDR2 (germline): SGHRS, YFSETQ. V lost 4 bases to trimming and J lost 2 bases; unmatched junction nucleotides: 8. The CDR3 sequence is 15 residues long. The CDR3 DNA follows: TGCGCCAGCAGCCCGGGACAGCCACTTAACACTGAAGCTTTCTTT. It encodes CASSPGQPLNTEAFF. Full variable domain (outside the CDR3, taken from reference TRBV5-1 and TRBJ1-1): KAGVTQTPRYLIKTRGQQVTLSCSPISGHRSVSWYQQTPGQGLQFLFEYFSETQRNKGNFPGRFSGRQFSNSRSEMNVSTLELGDSALYLCASSPGQPLNTEAFFGQGTRLTVV.

This clone appeared many times. The chain uses TRBV6-1 and TRBJ2-1; 9 bases fit TRBD1. CDR1 and CDR2 from the germline V gene are MNHNS and SASEGT. The J segment lost 13 bases and the V segment lost 4 bases, leaving 14 bases of the junction unmatched. CDR3 size: 15 residues. The CDR3 reads CASSVGGQGLLVQFF. The CDR3 nucleotides read TGTGCCAGCAGTGTTGGGGGACAGGGCCTCCTTGTCCAGTTCTTC.

The CDR3 DNA is TGCAGTGCGTCGCATGGCTATGGCTACACCTTC. This translates into CSASHGYGYTF. V usage is TRBV20-1 and J usage is TRBJ1-2; D gene unclear. CDR3 length: 11 residues. Per the germline V gene, CDR1 is DFQATT and CDR2 is SNEGSKA (reference sequence). Trimming cost V 6 bases and J 4 bases, with 9 bases left between them.

The chain links TRBV28 to TRBJ2-5, with D possibly being TRBD2 (5 bases). The CDR3 runs to 16 residues. Between the trimmed V and J ends, which lost 8 bases and 4 bases, there was a span of 23 bases. The germline V gene has CDR1 MDHEN and CDR2 SYDVKM. The CDR3 DNA follows: TGTGCCAGCCCCCCGGAAACTAGTATGGGTGGAGAGACCCAGTACTTC. As protein: CASPPETSMGGETQYF.

This chain connects TRBV2 to TRBJ1-4; the D gene is possibly TRBD1 (5 bases). The CDR3 loop spans 12 amino acids. V lost 8 bases and J 8 bases, leaving 12 bases between the germline ends. Germline V CDR1 and CDR2: SNHLY, FYNNEI. The CDR3 region has the DNA TGTGCCAGCTACGGGCGGGGCGAAAAACTGTTTTTT. This codes for CASYGRGEKLFF.

Notes on this clone: Other DNA sequences of this sample code for an identical CDR3. This sequence joins TRBV5-1 and TRBJ1-1; no firm D call. V was pared by 0 bases and J by 0 bases, with 6 bases between. The length of the CDR3 is 14 residues. In germline, CDR1 is SGHRS, CDR2 YFSETQ. CDR3 DNA: TGCGCCAGCAGCTTGGGAACCCTGAACACTGAAGCTTTCTTT. Amino acids: CASSLGTLNTEAFF.

Worth noting for this clone: The sample has other DNA sequences that encode this CDR3 too. This sequence joins TRBV18 and TRBJ1-3; D not certain. This CDR3 comprises 15 residues. V was pared by 1 base and J by 2 bases, with 9 bases between. Germline assignment: CDR1 KGHSH and CDR2 LQKENI. The CDR3 loop reads CASSPQGKAGNTIYF. CDR3 sequence (DNA): TGTGCCAGCTCACCACAGGGAAAAGCTGGAAACACCATATATTTT.

The sample holds one count of this clone. This chain joins TRBV28 and TRBJ2-7; D might be TRBD1 or TRBD2, each matching 5 bases. This CDR3 is 15 amino acids long. Deletions cut 6 bases from V and 9 bases from J, with 24 bases between. CDR1 is MDHEN, CDR2 SYDVKM, per germline. The CDR3 nucleotides read TGTGCCAGCAGCCTCCCCCAGGGACGGACCAGCGGGCAGTACTTC. Translation: CASSLPQGRTSGQYF.

This chain links TRBV7-2 with TRBJ1-2; TRBD1 might be the D (5 bases). Trimming shortened V by 2 bases and J by 4 bases, and 11 bases separated the two germline ends. There are 14 residues in the CDR3. The germline CDR1 and CDR2 sequences are SGHTA and FQGNSA. This chain's CDR3 is CASSLQGLFYGYTF. Written as DNA, the CDR3 is TGTGCCAGCAGCTTACAGGGTTTGTTCTATGGCTACACCTTC.

This clone came up a few times. This may be a read error: a much more frequent sequence differs by one nucleotide. This CDR3 is also generated by other DNA sequences in the sample. V usage is TRBV30 and J usage is TRBJ1-1; TRBD1 aligns across 7 bases. Germline-derived CDR1 and CDR2 are GTSNPN and SVGIG (reference sequence). J lost 2 bases, V lost 2 bases, and 2 bases had no gene match. The CDR3 has 13 amino acids. This chain's CDR3 is CAWSRQGNTEAFF. The DNA for the CDR3 is TGTGCCTGGAGTAGACAGGGAAACACTGAAGCTTTCTTT.

Remarks on this clone: Its ends do not fully match the called genes, so a read error is possible. The chain carries TRBV7-7 and TRBJ1-3; TRBD1 matches 8 bases. Germline V gene lookup returns CDR1 SSHAT and CDR2 FNYEAQ (reference sequence). The CDR3 length is 15 residues. This CDR3 reads CASSLGTGSGNTIYF. The DNA of the CDR3 is TGTGCTAGCAGCTTGGGGACAGGTTCCGGAAACACCATATATTTT.

The gene calls are TRBV4-1 and TRBJ2-7; TRBD2 agrees at 9 bases. The CDR3 consists of 17 residues. Germline V lookup: CDR1 MGHRA, CDR2 YSYEKL. V shed 4 bases and J 6 bases; nucleotides not matched to a gene: 16. CDR3 protein: CASSRGGIAGVTLEQYF. Here the CDR3 DNA reads TGCGCCAGCAGCCGAGGGGGGATAGCGGGGGTTACCCTCGAGCAGTACTTC.

This clone was seen only a few times. The gene calls are TRBV28 and TRBJ1-3, with D unresolved. The V gene lost 5 bases and the J gene lost 5 bases, with 7 bases spanning the gap. Germline loops: CDR1 MDHEN, CDR2 SYDVKM. The CDR3 is 12 residues long. CDR3 coding DNA: TGTGCCAGCAGTCCCCAGCGAAACACCATATATTTT. Encoded protein: CASSPQRNTIYF.

The rearrangement joins TRBV14 to TRBJ2-1; D not resolved. V lost 3 bases, J lost 0 bases, and 6 bases lay in between. There are 14 residues in the CDR3. Germline assignment: CDR1 SGHDN and CDR2 FVKESK. CDR3 amino acids: CASSHRHSYNEQFF. The CDR3 DNA reads as TGTGCCAGCAGCCACCGGCACTCCTACAATGAGCAGTTCTTC. The entire variable domain, with the rest obtained from reference TRBV14 and TRBJ2-1, is as follows: EAGVTQFPSHSVIEKGQTVTLRCDPISGHDNLYWYRRVMGKEIKFLLHFVKESKQDESGMPNNRFLAERTGGTYSTLKVQPAELEDSGVYFCASSHRHSYNEQFFGPGTRLTVL.

The CDR3 here is CASSYSANTEAFF. The CDR3 region has the DNA TGTGCCAGCAGTTACTCGGCTAACACTGAAGCTTTCTTT. The chain has TRBV6-5 and TRBJ1-1; D is uncertain. This CDR3 is built from 13 residues. V gave up 0 bases and J gave up 2 bases, with 4 bases separating them. Per germline, CDR1 MNHEY and CDR2 SVGAGI.